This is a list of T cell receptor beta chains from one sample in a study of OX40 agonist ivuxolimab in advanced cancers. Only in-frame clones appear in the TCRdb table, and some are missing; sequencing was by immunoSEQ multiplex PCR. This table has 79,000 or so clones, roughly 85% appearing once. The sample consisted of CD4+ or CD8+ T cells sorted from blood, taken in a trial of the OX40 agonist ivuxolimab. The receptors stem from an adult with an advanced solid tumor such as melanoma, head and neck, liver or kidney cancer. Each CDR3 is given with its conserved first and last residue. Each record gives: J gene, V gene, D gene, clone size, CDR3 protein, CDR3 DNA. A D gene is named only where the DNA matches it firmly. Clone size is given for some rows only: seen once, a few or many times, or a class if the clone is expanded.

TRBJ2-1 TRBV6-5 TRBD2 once CASREPGLALNEQFF TGTGCCAGCAGAGAACCGGGACTAGCTCTAAATGAGCAGTTCTTC
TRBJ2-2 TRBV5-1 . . CASSFQGGTGELFF TGCGCCAGCAGCTTCCAGGGAGGCACCGGGGAGCTGTTTTTT
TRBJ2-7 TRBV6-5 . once CASSYSVQGPYEQYF TGTGCCAGCAGTTACTCGGTGCAGGGGCCCTACGAGCAGTACTTC
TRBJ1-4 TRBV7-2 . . CASSSGWGEKLFF TGTGCCAGCAGTAGCGGTTGGGGCGAAAAACTGTTTTTT
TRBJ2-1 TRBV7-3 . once CASSKNGPFSYNEQFF TGTGCCAGCAGCAAAAACGGACCTTTCTCCTACAATGAGCAGTTCTTC
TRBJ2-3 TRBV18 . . CASSPVEDTQYF TGTGCCAGCTCACCGGTGGAAGATACGCAGTATTTT
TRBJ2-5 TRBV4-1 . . CASSQDPRETQYF TGCGCCAGCAGCCAAGATCCGCGGGAGACCCAGTACTTC
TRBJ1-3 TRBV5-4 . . CASSSRTTLSGNTIYF TGTGCCAGCAGCAGCCGGACTACTCTCTCTGGAAACACCATATATTTT
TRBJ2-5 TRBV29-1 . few CSVEGTGSGGQETQYF TGCAGCGTTGAAGGTACCGGGTCTGGAGGCCAAGAGACCCAGTACTTC
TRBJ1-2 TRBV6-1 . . CASSEWGGGANYGYTF TGTGCCAGCAGTGAGTGGGGGGGCGGAGCTAACTATGGCTACACCTTC
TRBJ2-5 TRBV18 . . CASSPGPQETQYF TGTGCCAGCTCACCGGGACCCCAGGAGACCCAGTACTTC
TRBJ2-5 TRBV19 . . CASSPRGVQETQYF TGTGCCAGTAGTCCCCGTGGAGTCCAAGAGACCCAGTACTTC
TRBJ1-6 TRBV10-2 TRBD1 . CASRRDSGEDSPLHF TGCGCCAGCAGAAGGGACAGCGGAGAGGATTCACCCCTCCACTTT
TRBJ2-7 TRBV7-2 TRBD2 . CASSSYGLAGTYEQYF TGTGCCAGCAGCTCGTACGGACTAGCGGGTACCTACGAGCAGTACTTC
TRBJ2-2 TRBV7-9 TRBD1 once CASSDRDRGSGELFF TGTGCCAGCAGCGACCGGGACAGGGGGAGCGGGGAGCTGTTTTTT